These 30 T cell receptor beta chains came from one sample sequenced in a study of human T cells and chemical hapten exposure. Each CDR3 protein is one row after TCRdb ran MiXCR on the RACE reads. The table has about 180,000 distinct CDR3 sequences, under 35% seen once. Time point given: pre-sensitization, week 0. Treatment indicated: therapeutic diphenylcyclopropenone sensitization with weekly scalp DPC. The sequencing used whole blood, collected in connection with sensitization to the hapten diphenylcyclopropenone (DPC). These TCRs come from a woman aged 30 to 39 with alopecia areata. Some clones in this sample may be carry-over from other donors' samples.

The chain joins TRBV7-3 to TRBJ2-6, with D unresolved. V lost 4 bases and J lost 4, with 8 bases in between. Germline-derived CDR1 and CDR2 are SGHTA and FQGTGA. This CDR3 spans 14 amino acids. The chain's CDR3 is CASSSLAGANVLTF. In DNA, the CDR3 is TGTGCCAGCAGCTCATTGGCCGGGGCCAACGTCCTGACTTTC.

CDR3 DNA: TGTGCCAGCAGTCCCCGGGGGGGCGTTAATGAGCAGTTCTTC. Protein product: CASSPRGGVNEQFF. The gene calls are TRBV6-1 and TRBJ2-1; 8 bases align to TRBD2. V trimming: 5 bases; J trimming: 7 bases; junction bases outside the gene matches: 7. The CDR3 is 14 residues long. Per the germline V gene, CDR1 is MNHNS and CDR2 is SASEGT.

The chain employs TRBV5-1 and TRBJ2-1; a possible D gene is TRBD2 (6 bases). This CDR3 spans 15 amino acids. With 3 bases removed from V and 2 bases from J, the gap between germline ends came to 12 bases. Germline-derived CDR1 and CDR2 are SGHRS and YFSETQ. The CDR3 region is CASSSLAHPYNEQFF. CDR3 coding DNA: TGCGCCAGCAGCTCCCTAGCGCACCCCTACAATGAGCAGTTCTTC.

This clonotype appeared a few times. The chain links TRBV3-1 to TRBJ2-5, with 8 bases matching TRBD2. This CDR3 comprises 15 residues. Germline-derived CDR1 and CDR2 are LGHDT and YNNKEL (reference sequence). V shed 4 bases and J 4 bases; nucleotides not matched to a gene: 8. The CDR3 nucleotides are TGTGCCAGCAGCCGGACGGGAGGGGGAGGAGAGACCCAGTACTTC. It specifies CASSRTGGGGETQYF.

V gene TRBV5-1 combines with J gene TRBJ2-3, with 8 positions matching TRBD2. The V segment lost 1 base and the J segment 2 bases; nucleotides outside the gene matches: 6. This CDR3 spans 16 amino acids. The V gene's germline CDR1 is SGHRS and CDR2 YFSETQ. The CDR3 reads CASSLRPAGDTDTQYF. The CDR3 DNA reads as TGCGCCAGCAGCTTGCGTCCAGCGGGGGACACAGATACGCAGTATTTT.

This sequence joins TRBV20-1 and TRBJ1-1; D ambiguous. The germline V and J ends were trimmed by 1 base and 0 bases, with 6 bases remaining between them. The CDR3 sequence is 13 residues long. Looked up from germline, CDR1 is DFQATT and CDR2 is SNEGSKA (reference sequence). This CDR3 reads CSARGSMNTEAFF. In DNA form, the CDR3 reads TGCAGTGCTAGAGGTTCCATGAACACTGAAGCTTTCTTT.

This clonotype showed up just a few times. This chain uses TRBV27 with TRBJ2-3, with a weak D call TRBD1 (6 bases). Germline CDR1 MNHEY, CDR2 SMNVEV (reference sequence). V dropped 4 bases and J dropped 4 bases, with 12 bases sitting between them. This CDR3 has 14 residues. The CDR3 loop reads CASSSQTGPDTQYF. The CDR3 region has the DNA TGTGCCAGCAGTTCCCAGACAGGCCCAGATACGCAGTATTTT.

The chain employs TRBV29-1 and TRBJ2-1, with D possibly matching TRBD2 (6 bases). In germline, CDR1 is SQVTM, CDR2 ANQGSEA. The CDR3 is made up of 14 amino acids. V was trimmed by 2 bases and J by 3 bases, leaving 11 bases between them. In nucleotides, the CDR3 is TGCAGCGTTGAATCTAGCGACAACTACAATGAGCAGTTCTTC. This codes for CSVESSDNYNEQFF.

This clonotype was seen only a few times. CDR3 in DNA: TGTGCCAGCAGCTCCCGGACAGGGAATTCACCCCTCCACTTT. Translation: CASSSRTGNSPLHF. The V call is TRBV7-2, the J call TRBJ1-6, with 8 bases matching TRBD1. The CDR3 totals 14 residues. Per germline, CDR1 SGHTA and CDR2 FQGNSA. J gave up 7 bases and V 4 bases, and 3 bases lay outside the gene matches.

The sample holds one count of this clonotype. The chain combines TRBV20-1 with TRBJ2-3; D is perhaps TRBD1 (5 bases). This CDR3 region has 13 residues. Deletions cut 0 bases from V and 4 bases from J, with 8 bases between. Per germline, CDR1 DFQATT and CDR2 SNEGSKA (reference sequence). The CDR3 protein is CSAREGQPDTQYF. The CDR3 DNA sequence: TGCAGTGCTAGAGAGGGGCAGCCAGATACGCAGTATTTT.

This clonotype has more than one count but fewer than ten. J is TRBJ2-5 and V is TRBV29-1; 8 bases align to TRBD1. The CDR3 is 12 amino acids. CDR1 is SQVTM, CDR2 ANQGSEA, per germline. J lost 5 bases, V lost 6 bases, and 5 bases had no gene match. CDR3 sequence (DNA): TGCAGCGTACGACAGGGGCGGGAGACCCAGTACTTC. Residues: CSVRQGRETQYF.

The table lists this clonotype with a few counts. CDR3 protein: CASSPQLETTQYF. In DNA, the CDR3 is TGTGCCAGCAGCCCACAACTAGAGACTACGCAGTATTTT. This chain joins TRBV4-2 and TRBJ2-3; perhaps TRBD2 as D (5 bases). In germline, CDR1 is LGHNA, CDR2 YNFKEQ. Trimming took 4 bases from V and 8 from J, leaving 13 bases between them. The CDR3 is 13 residues long.

In this sample, this clonotype turned up a few times. V usage is TRBV13 and J usage is TRBJ2-7; the D is unclear. Germline CDR1 reads PRHDT; CDR2 reads FYEKMQ (reference sequence). The CDR3 extends over 14 amino acids. Trimming stripped 2 bases from V and 10 bases from J, with 18 bases between. The chain's CDR3 is CASSLRGTLRGQYF. The CDR3 nucleotides read TGTGCCAGCAGCTTACGAGGAACCCTACGAGGCCAGTACTTC. Variable domain in full (rest from reference TRBV13 and TRBJ2-7): AAGVIQSPRHLIKEKRETATLKCYPIPRHDTVYWYQQGPGQDPQFLISFYEKMQSDKGSIPDRFSAQQFSDYHSELNMSSLELGDSALYFCASSLRGTLRGQYFGPGTRLTVT.

This chain connects TRBV6-2 or TRBV6-3 to TRBJ2-1; TRBD1 matches 7 bases. Per germline, CDR1 MNHEY and CDR2 SVGEGT. The CDR3 has 17 amino acids. J lost 6 bases, V lost 6 bases, and 17 bases had no gene match. In nucleotides, the CDR3 is TGTGCCAGCAGCGTCCATTACAGGGGACAGCGAAGCAATGAGCAGTTCTTC. This sequence encodes CASSVHYRGQRSNEQFF.

The V gene is TRBV11-1, the J gene TRBJ1-1; D is unresolved. The length of the CDR3 is 14 residues. Trimming removed 5 bases from V and 1 base from J, with 11 bases in between. In germline, CDR1 is SGHAT, CDR2 FQDESV (reference sequence). CDR3 residues: CASSPNRENTEAFF. In DNA form, the CDR3 reads TGTGCCAGCAGCCCGAATCGGGAGAACACTGAAGCTTTCTTT.

Of note for this clonotype: The conserved phenylalanine or tryptophan is not found at the CDR3 terminus, so this likely reflects a read error. It is unclear where the CDR3 begins or ends on the DNA, so no DNA is shown, and the CDR3 is as TCRdb lists it. The chain carries TRBV29-1 and TRBJ1-1; the table's TRBD1 call for D was not verified on the DNA. The CDR3 spans 9 residues, counting both ends. CDR1 SQVTM and CDR2 ANQGSEA come from the germline V gene. CDR3: CSVGAQGHL.

This clonotype appeared a few times. The DNA is omitted, as the CDR3 cannot be located on it reliably, and the CDR3 follows TCRdb's listing. J is TRBJ2-3 and V is TRBV20-1; the table's D call of TRBD1 was not tested on the DNA. The CDR3 is 13 amino acids long, termini counted. CDR1 is DFQATT, CDR2 SNEGSKA, per germline (reference sequence). The CDR3 spells CSSSGAWTDTQYF.

This clonotype was counted only a few times. The V gene is TRBV5-5, the J gene TRBJ2-7; 14 bases align to TRBD2. There are 18 residues in the CDR3. Per the germline V gene, CDR1 is SGHKS and CDR2 is YYEKEE (reference sequence). J lost 4 bases, V lost 3 bases, and 12 bases had no gene match. The CDR3: CASSWLPGTSGSVYEQYF. In nucleotides, the CDR3 is TGTGCCAGCAGCTGGTTACCCGGGACTAGCGGGAGCGTGTACGAGCAGTACTTC.

The gene calls are TRBV12-3 or TRBV12-4 and TRBJ1-3; no definite D call. The V end was cut by 0 bases, the J end by 4 bases, with 7 bases between. The length of the CDR3 is 14 residues. As DNA, the CDR3 is TGTGCCAGCAGTTTAGCAGTCAGAGGAAACACCATATATTTT. This encodes CASSLAVRGNTIYF.

This chain joins TRBV28 and TRBJ2-1; TRBD2 matches 8 bases. Germline V gene sequence: CDR1 MDHEN, CDR2 SYDVKM. J lost 7 bases, V lost 2 bases, and 7 bases had no gene match. CDR3 size: 15 residues. CDR3 bases: TGTGCCAGCAGTTTACCTATTGGCGGGAGGAATGAGCAGTTCTTC. It encodes CASSLPIGGRNEQFF.

The chain has TRBV5-1 and TRBJ1-5; 10 bases agree with TRBD1. The CDR3 runs 15 residues. Germline V lookup: CDR1 SGHRS, CDR2 YFSETQ. Trimming at V came to 7 bases and at J to 4 bases, leaving 8 bases not matched to a gene. The CDR3 region is CASRRGTGENQPQHF. The CDR3, as DNA: TGCGCCAGCCGAAGGGGGACAGGGGAGAATCAGCCCCAGCATTTT. Full variable domain (missing parts from reference TRBV5-1 and TRBJ1-5): KAGVTQTPRYLIKTRGQQVTLSCSPISGHRSVSWYQQTPGQGLQFLFEYFSETQRNKGNFPGRFSGRQFSNSRSEMNVSTLELGDSALYLCASRRGTGENQPQHFGDGTRLSIL.

This clonotype has a handful of counts. The rearrangement joins TRBV5-1 to TRBJ2-1, with TRBD1 as a possible D gene (5 bases). The germline V gene has CDR1 SGHRS and CDR2 YFSETQ. This CDR3 comprises 15 residues. V gave up 4 bases and J gave up 4 bases, with 15 bases separating them. The CDR3 spells CASSTEGALYNEQFF. CDR3 bases: TGCGCCAGCAGCACCGAAGGGGCCCTTTACAATGAGCAGTTCTTC. The full variable domain, its missing parts supplied by reference TRBV5-1 and TRBJ2-1, is KAGVTQTPRYLIKTRGQQVTLSCSPISGHRSVSWYQQTPGQGLQFLFEYFSETQRNKGNFPGRFSGRQFSNSRSEMNVSTLELGDSALYLCASSTEGALYNEQFFGPGTRLTVL.

This chain uses TRBV15 with TRBJ2-5; unclear D gene. V was shortened by 0 bases and J by 5 bases, with 7 bases between the two germline ends. Germline V CDR1 and CDR2: LNHNV, YYDKDF (reference sequence). CDR3 length: 13 amino acids. The CDR3 region has the DNA TGTGCCACCAGCAGAGATTTTCGGGAGACCCAGTACTTC. It encodes CATSRDFRETQYF.

This clonotype has just a few counts. V gene TRBV4-3 combines with J gene TRBJ1-4, with a tentative D call TRBD1 (5 bases). The V gene lost 0 bases and the J gene lost 2 bases, with 13 bases spanning the gap. The germline V gene encodes CDR1 LGHNA and CDR2 YSLEER. The CDR3 spans 17 residues. DNA for the CDR3: TGCGCCAGCAGCCAAGAAGGGGTGTCGGGGACTAATGAAAAACTGTTTTTT. It yields the protein CASSQEGVSGTNEKLFF.

In this sample, this clonotype turned up a few times. The chain combines TRBV29-1 with TRBJ2-3; the D call may be TRBD1 or TRBD2 (6 bases each). Germline V gives CDR1 SQVTM, CDR2 ANQGSEA. This CDR3 region has 12 residues. Trimming took off 4 bases at V and 5 bases at J, with 10 bases between the two ends. The CDR3 here is CSVGRGGDTQYF. The DNA of the CDR3 is TGCAGCGTTGGCAGGGGAGGAGATACGCAGTATTTT.

There are a few counts of this clonotype. This CDR3 reads CASSPPGGGTNTEAFF. CDR3 sequence (DNA): TGTGCCAGCTCACCACCCGGGGGGGGGACGAACACTGAAGCTTTCTTT. V gene TRBV18 combines with J gene TRBJ1-1, with a weak D call TRBD1 (5 bases). V was pared by 0 bases and J by 1 base, with 12 bases between. The CDR3 is 16 residues long. CDR1 and CDR2 from the germline V gene are KGHSH and LQKENI. Supplemented by reference TRBV18 and TRBJ1-1, the full variable domain reads NAGVMQNPRHLVRRRGQEARLRCSPMKGHSHVYWYRQLPEEGLKFMVYLQKENIIDESGMPKERFSAEFPKEGPSILRIQQVVRGDSAAYFCASSPPGGGTNTEAFFGQGTRLTVV.

This clonotype was seen only a few times. The chain links TRBV5-4 to TRBJ1-2, with D possibly matching TRBD1 (5 bases). The CDR3 has 15 amino acids. Looked up from germline, CDR1 is SGHNT and CDR2 is YYREEE (reference sequence). Trimming shortened V by 3 bases and J by 5 bases, and 17 bases separated the two germline ends. The CDR3 nucleotides read TGTGCCAGCAGCTCGAAGTGGCCGGGGGGTTATGGCTACACCTTC. The encoded protein is CASSSKWPGGYGYTF.

This clonotype was counted many times. The chain recombines TRBV10-3 with TRBJ1-1; TRBD1 might be the D (6 bases). V was pared by 2 bases and J by 0 bases, with 19 bases between. The CDR3 spans 18 residues. Germline V gives CDR1 ENHRY, CDR2 SYGVKD. This CDR3 is CAISEGTGEQGMNTEAFF. For the CDR3, the DNA is TGTGCCATCAGTGAGGGGACCGGGGAACAGGGAATGAACACTGAAGCTTTCTTT.

This clonotype was counted between two and nine times. The rearrangement links TRBV15 to TRBJ1-4; D might be TRBD1 (6 bases). CDR1 LNHNV and CDR2 YYDKDF come from the germline V gene (reference sequence). Trimming shortened V by 0 bases and J by 3 bases, and 11 bases separated the two germline ends. This CDR3 is 16 amino acids long. CDR3 region: CATSREGAYANEKLFF. CDR3 sequence (DNA): TGTGCCACCAGCAGAGAGGGGGCATATGCTAATGAAAAACTGTTTTTT.

This chain joins TRBV10-3 and TRBJ2-1; 15 positions match TRBD2. V dropped 7 bases and J dropped 1; count of bases not matched to a gene: 5. Germline CDR1 ENHRY, CDR2 SYGVKD. The CDR3 runs to 17 residues. CDR3 in DNA: TGTGCCATCACCCCGGGGACTAGCGGGGGGTCCTACAATGAGCAGTTCTTC. Protein product: CAITPGTSGGSYNEQFF.